Sequencing of this T cell receptor beta chain was carried out in a study of T cell responses to AZD1222 COVID-19 vaccine. V shed 2 bases and J shed 4 bases, with 14 bases lying between them. Per germline, CDR1 SGHAT and CDR2 FQNNGV. This CDR3 has 16 residues. Notes on this clone: Its matching antigen is unknown.

The assay was immunoSEQ multiplex PCR, and TCRdb's table has in-frame clones only and misses some. This table holds around 200,000 clones, 85% to 95% found once. Whole-study results and caveats: The study found Spike-specific TCR breadth and depth rose after two AZD1222 doses.

The V gene is TRBV11-2, the J gene TRBJ2-2, with D perhaps TRBD1 (6 bases). This clonotype originated in an adult in good health. Sample: peripheral blood, taken on day 0 of AZD1222 vaccination. The DNA of the CDR3 is TGTGCCAGCAGCTTAAATACGGCAGGGGCCACCGGGGAGCTGTTTTTT. Its protein is CASSLNTAGATGELFF.